Each of the 8 T cell receptor beta chains below was sequenced from the same sample in a study of blood T cells in healthy people across ages. Alongside a J-beta primer mix, a sample-barcoded 5' primer served in a second PCR lasting about 6 to 11 cycles. Each CDR3 protein gets one entry after TCRdb re-called the 5' RACE reads with MiXCR. The sample lists hundreds of thousands of distinct CDR3 sequences, 45% to 50% seen once, with around 32% in the top ten. The specimen sequenced was blood. The receptors derive from a woman aged 60 to 75 in good health.

The V and J genes are TRBV28 and TRBJ2-1; D perhaps matches TRBD2 (6 bases). Germline lookup yields CDR1 MDHEN and CDR2 SYDVKM. Trimming pared 5 bases from V and 0 bases from J, leaving 11 bases between. The CDR3 is made up of 15 amino acids. As DNA, the CDR3 is TGTGCCAGCAGTGGCGGGATCAACTCCTACAATGAGCAGTTCTTC. Translating it yields CASSGGINSYNEQFF.

The J gene is TRBJ2-7, the V gene TRBV6-2 or TRBV6-3; possible D gene TRBD2, 5 bases. Trimming took 6 bases from V and 3 from J, leaving 15 bases between them. In germline, CDR1 is MNHEY, CDR2 SVGEGT. This CDR3 spans 14 amino acids. The CDR3 is CASRGPRELYEQYF. The CDR3, as DNA: TGTGCCAGCAGGGGCCCTCGGGAACTCTACGAGCAGTACTTC.

The genes are TRBV5-1 and TRBJ2-7; a weak D match, TRBD1 (6 bases). V was clipped by 0 bases and J by 3 bases, with 16 bases between them. The CDR3 is made up of 16 amino acids. Germline loops: CDR1 SGHRS, CDR2 YFSETQ. CDR3 bases: TGCGCCAGCAGCTTGGTACAGGGTCGGGTTGTCTACGAGCAGTACTTC. Its translation: CASSLVQGRVVYEQYF.

The chain is built from TRBV3-1 and TRBJ2-3; 7 bases are a match to TRBD1. V was pared by 4 bases and J by 2 bases, with 6 bases of the junction left unmatched. The CDR3 has 15 amino acids. Germline CDR1 and CDR2: LGHDT and YNNKEL (reference sequence). This CDR3 reads CASSPWDRHTDTQYF. The CDR3 region has the DNA TGTGCCAGCAGCCCCTGGGACAGACACACAGATACGCAGTATTTT.

Regarding this clonotype: One end of the junction does not line up with germline, which may come from a read error. The chain recombines TRBV19 with TRBJ2-3; no reliable D call. The CDR3 has 14 residues. The germline V gene has CDR1 LNHDA and CDR2 SQIVND (reference sequence). Here the CDR3 reads CASSIVLPTDSQYF. The CDR3 DNA is TGTGCCAGTAGTATCGTATTGCCCACAGATTCGCAGTATTTT.

This clonotype appeared a single time. The chain carries TRBV7-2 and TRBJ2-3; 7 nucleotides line up with TRBD1. The CDR3 is 16 amino acids. V lost 5 bases and J lost 2; bases outside the gene matches: 10. Germline-derived CDR1 and CDR2 are SGHTA and FQGNSA. The CDR3 sequence is CASSQGVYLPTDTQYF. DNA of the CDR3: TGTGCCAGCAGCCAGGGGGTCTATCTCCCCACAGATACGCAGTATTTT.

CDR3 sequence (DNA): TGCAGTGCTAGAGAAAGAGGGGCTAGGGAAAAACTGTTTTTT. Amino acid sequence: CSARERGAREKLFF. The J gene is TRBJ1-4, the V gene TRBV20-1; weak D call: TRBD1 (5 bases). The CDR3 has 14 amino acids. The V gene lost 0 bases and the J gene lost 8 bases, with 13 bases spanning the gap. CDR1 is DFQATT and CDR2 is SNEGSKA in the germline V gene (reference sequence).

The J gene is TRBJ1-1, the V gene TRBV29-1; D gene uncertain. Germline V CDR1 and CDR2: SQVTM, ANQGSEA. CDR3 length: 13 residues. V dropped 2 bases and J dropped 0 bases, with 7 bases sitting between them. CDR3 protein: CSVELMLNTEAFF. Written as DNA, the CDR3 is TGCAGCGTTGAACTCATGCTGAACACTGAAGCTTTCTTT.